The rows below give T cell receptor beta chains drawn from one sample of a study of chemoradiotherapy in HPV16-positive cancers. Sequencing was performed with immunoSEQ multiplex PCR; in TCRdb, only in-frame clones are kept and a portion is missing. The table has tens of thousands of clones, roughly nine tenths seen once; the top ten hold roughly 3.3%. The sample here was blood, taken from a patient who underwent chemoradiotherapy. These receptors originate from a human donor with HPV-associated anogenital cancer. The CDR3 runs from the conserved cysteine through the conserved F or W. Each record gives: D gene, J gene, clone size, V gene, CDR3 protein, CDR3 DNA. A D gene is named only where the DNA matches it firmly. A clone size is listed for some rows: how often the clone was seen (once, few, many), or a class if it is expanded.

D: .; J: TRBJ1-5; size: .; V: TRBV5-8; CDR3: CASSLSLQPQHF; DNA: TGTGCCAGCAGCTTGTCACTTCAGCCCCAGCATTTT
D: .; J: TRBJ1-6; size: .; V: TRBV11-2; CDR3: CASSLTDSTNSPLHF; DNA: TGTGCCAGCAGCCTAACGGACAGCACAAATTCACCCCTCCACTTT
D: TRBD1; J: TRBJ2-7; size: .; V: TRBV6-1; CDR3: CASSVDRVGSYEQYF; DNA: TGTGCCAGCAGCGTTGACAGGGTAGGCTCCTACGAGCAGTACTTC
D: .; J: TRBJ2-5; size: once; V: TRBV27; CDR3: CASSPLGAPETQYF; DNA: TGTGCCAGCAGTCCCTTGGGGGCCCCAGAGACCCAGTACTTC
D: TRBD1; J: TRBJ1-1; size: .; V: TRBV7-2; CDR3: CASSPLPQGVTEAFF; DNA: TGTGCCAGCAGCCCGCTGCCCCAGGGGGTCACTGAAGCTTTCTTT
D: .; J: TRBJ2-2; size: .; V: TRBV5-4; CDR3: CASSIYRLGTGELFF; DNA: TGTGCCAGCAGTATATACCGCCTCGGGACCGGGGAGCTGTTTTTT
D: .; J: TRBJ1-3; size: .; V: TRBV11-2; CDR3: CASSKPGPSGPSGNTIYF; DNA: TGTGCCAGCAGCAAACCGGGACCTTCCGGGCCATCTGGAAACACCATATATTTT
D: .; J: TRBJ1-1; size: .; V: TRBV5-6; CDR3: CASSLGHSNTEAFF; DNA: TGTGCCAGCAGCTTGGGACACTCGAACACTGAAGCTTTCTTT
D: TRBD1; J: TRBJ1-4; size: .; V: TRBV5-1; CDR3: CASPDRVVRTTNEKLFF; DNA: TGCGCCAGCCCTGACAGGGTGGTGCGCACAACTAATGAAAAACTGTTTTTT
D: .; J: TRBJ1-4; size: .; V: TRBV7-9; CDR3: CASSLEQGRNEKLFF; DNA: TGTGCCAGCAGCTTAGAACAGGGAAGGAATGAAAAACTGTTTTTT
D: .; J: TRBJ1-2; size: .; V: TRBV10-3; CDR3: CAISQRVEDYGYTF; DNA: TGTGCCATCAGTCAGCGGGTCGAGGACTATGGCTACACCTTC
D: TRBD1; J: TRBJ2-7; size: few; V: TRBV27; CDR3: CASSQDRGPSYEQYF; DNA: TGTGCCAGCAGTCAGGACAGGGGGCCGTCCTACGAGCAGTACTTC
D: TRBD1; J: TRBJ1-5; size: .; V: TRBV9; CDR3: CASNPRGGNQPQHF; DNA: TGTGCCAGCAACCCCAGGGGGGGCAATCAGCCCCAGCATTTT
D: .; J: TRBJ1-1; size: .; V: TRBV2; CDR3: CASSVGEPEAFF; DNA: TGTGCCAGCAGTGTAGGGGAGCCTGAAGCTTTCTTT
D: .; J: TRBJ1-1; size: .; V: TRBV18; CDR3: CASSPGPNTEAFF; DNA: TGTGCCAGCTCACCGGGGCCGAACACTGAAGCTTTCTTT
D: TRBD1; J: TRBJ2-4; size: .; V: TRBV7-2; CDR3: CASSYRQGAKNIQYF; DNA: TGTGCCAGCAGCTACCGACAGGGAGCCAAAAACATTCAGTACTTC
D: TRBD1; J: TRBJ2-5; size: .; V: TRBV7-2; CDR3: CASSLGGGQYVGTQYF; DNA: TGTGCCAGCAGCTTAGGTGGGGGACAGTATGTGGGGACCCAGTACTTC
D: TRBD2; J: TRBJ2-3; size: .; V: TRBV19; CDR3: CASTAPLAGGSTDTQYF; DNA: TGTGCCAGTACCGCCCCACTAGCGGGAGGGAGCACAGATACGCAGTATTTT